This paragraph covers one TCR beta chain sequence. The CDR3 length is 17 residues. CDR1 is LGHDT and CDR2 is YNNKEL in the germline V gene (reference sequence). V gave up 5 bases and J gave up 0 bases, with 17 bases separating them. This record belongs to a study of blood T cell repertoires in COVID-19. Clinical history as reported by participants underpinned cohort assignment. Data came from immunoSEQ multiplex PCR; TCRdb stores just in-frame clones and leaves some out. The table lists almost 250,000 clones, approximately 90% of them singletons, with roughly 4% in the top ten. The sample taken for sequencing was PBMCs or T cells enriched from blood (not recorded which). The genes are TRBV3-1 (or the pseudogene TRBV3-2) and TRBJ1-3; no reliable D call. The receptor was derived from a woman aged 25 to 45 who had recovered from COVID-19. This CDR3 reads CASSNLHLPGSGNTIYF. The CDR3 region has the DNA TGTGCCAGCAGCAACCTTCATTTACCGGGCTCTGGAAACACCATATATTTT.